This T cell receptor beta chain emerged from a study of identical twins. Overall study findings and caveats: Memory repertoires lacked the insertion deficit that abundant cord blood beta clonotypes showed.

A template switching step contributed a universal primer site, while unique molecular identifiers were present in the cDNA. TCRdb reprocessed the 5' RACE reads via MiXCR and lists one record per CDR3 protein. Of about 690,000 distinct CDR3 sequences listed, around 20% are singletons. Germline CDR1 reads DFQATT; CDR2 reads SNEGSKA (reference sequence). The V end lost 6 bases, the J end lost 1 base, and 8 bases lay between the germline ends. The CDR3 contains 12 residues. To note about this clonotype: The antigen remains unidentified.

This sample also appeared in a second study, on T cells expressing NK-cell markers.

The sequence derives from a woman between 18 and 29 years old in good health. The V and J genes are TRBV20-1 and TRBJ2-3, with D unresolved. Sequenced sample: PBMCs. CDR3 residues: CSAPVGTDTQYF. DNA for the CDR3: TGCAGTGCCCCGGTTGGCACAGATACGCAGTATTTT.